Listed below are T cell receptor beta chains from one sample, sequenced in a study of blood T cells in healthy people across ages. TCRdb redid the calling of the 5' RACE reads with MiXCR, one entry per CDR3 protein. The data hold about 1.8 million distinct CDR3 sequences, with less than 50% observed a single time. Sequences were obtained from blood. These receptor sequences come from a woman in her thirties or forties in good health. Both conserved end residues are part of each CDR3. D genes are given only for firm matches. Only some rows state a clone size, as once, few, many or a class for expanded clones.

v_call,clone_size,j_call,d_call,cdr3_aa,cdr3_nt
TRBV28,once,TRBJ2-7,TRBD1,CASSLDLRTGSSYEQYF,TGTGCCAGCAGTTTGGACTTAAGGACAGGGAGCTCCTACGAGCAGTACTTC
TRBV6-5,-,TRBJ1-5,TRBD1,CASWTGHPDQPQHF,TGTGCCAGCTGGACAGGGCATCCGGATCAGCCCCAGCATTTT
TRBV7-2,-,TRBJ2-5,TRBD2,CASSLARLAGPQETQYF,TGTGCCAGCAGCTTAGCCCGACTAGCGGGACCCCAAGAGACCCAGTACTTC
TRBV3-1,few,TRBJ2-2,-,CASSQVLVRTTNTGELFF,TGTGCCAGCAGCCAAGTCTTAGTTCGTACTACGAACACCGGGGAGCTGTTTTTT
TRBV13,-,TRBJ2-3,TRBD2,CASSSDWTSGGATDTQYF,TGTGCCAGCAGCTCAGACTGGACTAGCGGGGGGGCGACAGATACGCAGTATTTT
TRBV15,-,TRBJ2-5,-,CATSRDPSVGGGASETQYF,TGTGCCACCAGCAGAGATCCTTCAGTTGGGGGGGGGGCCTCGGAGACCCAGTACTTC
TRBV7-6,-,TRBJ1-2,-,CASSPSPFYGYTF,TGTGCCAGCAGCCCATCTCCTTTTTATGGCTACACCTTC
TRBV25-1,-,TRBJ1-2,-,CASSESGVSGYTF,TGTGCCAGCAGTGAGTCAGGGGTTTCTGGCTACACCTTC
TRBV7-3,few,TRBJ2-5,TRBD2,CASRELAGFQETQYF,TGTGCCAGCAGGGAGCTAGCGGGGTTCCAAGAGACCCAGTACTTC
TRBV20-1,-,TRBJ1-5,TRBD1,CSATQGVNNQPRHF,TGCAGTGCAACACAGGGGGTCAACAATCAGCCCCGGCATTTT
TRBV28,-,TRBJ1-2,-,CASRREATYGYTF,TGTGCCAGCAGGAGGGAGGCAACATATGGCTACACCTTC
TRBV20-1,-,TRBJ2-5,TRBD1,CSAGDTGGLETQYF,TGCAGTGCGGGAGATACAGGGGGCCTCGAGACCCAGTACTTC
TRBV4-3,few,TRBJ2-5,TRBD2,CASSPRLAYETQYF,TGCGCCAGCAGCCCCCGACTAGCATATGAGACCCAGTACTTC
TRBV5-4,-,TRBJ2-5,-,CASSLKLGAEQETQYF,TGTGCCAGCAGCTTGAAATTGGGGGCTGAACAAGAGACCCAGTACTTC
TRBV6-6,few,TRBJ2-1,TRBD2,CASNRDSGVYNEQFF,TGTGCCAGCAATCGCGACAGCGGGGTTTACAATGAGCAGTTCTTC
TRBV28,-,TRBJ1-2,-,CASSLYSRRGSSRGYTF,TGTGCCAGCAGTTTATATTCCAGACGGGGGAGTTCGCGTGGCTACACCTTC
TRBV4-3,-,TRBJ1-1,-,CASSQVRGTEAFF,TGCGCCAGCAGCCAAGTACGGGGGACTGAAGCTTTCTTT
TRBV20-1,few,TRBJ1-2,-,CSARDRGRNTYGYTF,TGCAGTGCTAGAGATAGGGGCAGGAACACGTATGGCTACACCTTC
TRBV28,-,TRBJ2-5,-,CASSLKNRVKEQYF,TGTGCCAGCAGTTTAAAGAACAGGGTCAAGGAGCAGTACTTC
TRBV7-9,-,TRBJ2-1,-,CASSLAGFSSYNEQFF,TGTGCCAGCAGCTTAGCGGGCTTTTCCTCCTACAATGAGCAGTTCTTC
TRBV4-3,-,TRBJ2-3,-,CASSQLARDKYTQYF,TGCGCCAGCAGTCAACTCGCCCGGGACAAGTATACGCAGTATTTT
TRBV29-1,few,TRBJ1-1,-,CSVEEIGTEAFF,TGCAGCGTTGAAGAGATCGGGACAGAAGCTTTCTTT
TRBV28,-,TRBJ2-7,-,CASSFQGPSEQYF,TGTGCCAGCAGTTTCCAGGGTCCAAGCGAGCAGTACTTC
TRBV28,-,TRBJ2-7,-,CATHSVRGSYEQYF,TGTGCCACCCACAGTGTTAGGGGGTCCTACGAGCAGTACTTC
TRBV24-1,-,TRBJ2-3,-,CATSDLAGPGSTDTQYF,TGTGCCACCAGTGATTTAGCCGGTCCGGGGAGCACAGATACGCAGTATTTT
TRBV28,-,TRBJ1-5,-,CASSGTVLSNQPQHF,TGTGCCAGCAGTGGCACAGTGTTAAGCAATCAGCCCCAGCATTTT
TRBV20-1,-,TRBJ2-7,TRBD2,CSANKIGTRHSEQYF,TGCAGTGCAAACAAGATCGGGACTAGGCATTCCGAGCAGTACTTC
TRBV4-2,-,TRBJ2-6,-,CASSQIQSSGANVLTF,TGTGCCAGCAGCCAAATCCAGAGCTCTGGGGCCAACGTCCTGACTTTC
TRBV5-1,-,TRBJ1-2,TRBD1,CASSYPGGEPYGYTF,TGCGCCAGCAGCTACCCAGGGGGCGAGCCCTATGGCTACACCTTC
TRBV25-1,few,TRBJ1-4,-,CASSDYRLNTNEKLFF,TGTGCCAGCAGTGATTACCGACTTAATACTAATGAAAAACTGTTTTTT
TRBV20-1,-,TRBJ2-7,-,CSARESGTPNTYEQYF,TGCAGTGCTAGAGAATCTGGGACACCGAACACCTACGAGCAGTACTTC
TRBV28,many,TRBJ2-7,-,CASAKVNEQYF,TGTGCCAGCGCCAAAGTCAACGAGCAGTACTTC
TRBV9,few,TRBJ1-2,-,CASSEEVGETYGYTF,TGTGCCAGCAGCGAGGAAGTAGGGGAAACCTATGGCTACACCTTC
TRBV28,-,TRBJ1-5,-,CATQALGNQPQHF,TGTGCCACCCAGGCTTTGGGCAATCAGCCCCAGCATTTT
TRBV10-3,few,TRBJ2-5,TRBD2,CAISPSGGPSGETQYF,TGTGCCATCAGCCCTAGCGGGGGGCCCTCTGGAGAGACCCAGTACTTC
TRBV28,-,TRBJ2-7,-,CASSVQSTYEQYF,TGTGCCAGCAGTGTCCAGTCTACCTACGAGCAGTACTTC
TRBV5-1,-,TRBJ2-5,-,CASRQAEKETQYF,TGCGCCAGCAGACAGGCCGAAAAAGAGACCCAGTACTTC
TRBV20-1,-,TRBJ2-1,TRBD1,CSARSRDRVADEQFF,TGCAGTGCTAGAAGCCGGGACAGGGTCGCGGATGAGCAGTTCTTC
TRBV6-5,-,TRBJ2-3,-,CASRLGVGDTQYF,TGTGCCAGCAGGCTGGGGGTTGGAGATACGCAGTATTTT
TRBV29-1,-,TRBJ2-7,TRBD2,CSAETSGGVNKQYF,TGCAGCGCAGAGACTAGCGGGGGGGTCAATAAGCAGTACTTC
TRBV4-1,-,TRBJ1-1,-,CASSLDAGGTEAFF,TGCGCCAGCAGCCTCGACGCGGGGGGCACTGAAGCTTTCTTT
TRBV2,-,TRBJ2-7,-,CASSRDHRVEQYF,TGTGCCAGCTCCCGAGACCATCGGGTCGAGCAGTACTTC
TRBV11-2,-,TRBJ2-3,TRBD1,CASSLTKTGWTDTQYF,TGTGCCAGCAGCCTCACTAAGACAGGGTGGACAGATACGCAGTATTTT
TRBV6-2/TRBV6-3,few,TRBJ2-7,-,CASSFGFDEQYF,TGTGCCAGCAGTTTCGGGTTCGACGAGCAGTACTTC
TRBV7-2,many,TRBJ2-5,TRBD2,CASSLGASGGQETQYF,TGTGCCAGCAGCTTAGGGGCTAGCGGGGGGCAGGAGACCCAGTACTTC
TRBV7-6,-,TRBJ2-7,-,CASSKGGEGLEQYF,TGTGCCAGCAGCAAAGGAGGTGAAGGGCTCGAGCAGTACTTC
TRBV5-5,-,TRBJ2-5,-,CASSLSAPTRETQYF,TGTGCCAGCAGCTTGAGCGCCCCCACCAGGGAGACCCAGTACTTC
TRBV6-5,-,TRBJ2-7,-,CASSSAGFSYEQYF,TGTGCCAGCAGTTCCGCGGGGTTCTCCTACGAGCAGTACTTC
TRBV18,-,TRBJ2-3,TRBD2,CASSPRTSGEDTQYF,TGTGCCAGCTCACCGAGGACTAGCGGGGAGGATACGCAGTATTTT
TRBV24-1,-,TRBJ2-1,TRBD2,CATSGTRDYNEQFF,TGTGCCACCAGTGGGACTAGGGATTACAATGAGCAGTTCTTC
TRBV6-6,-,TRBJ2-7,-,CASRAGAAYEQYF,TGTGCCAGCAGAGCCGGGGCCGCCTACGAGCAGTACTTC
TRBV11-2,-,TRBJ2-1,TRBD1,CASSGTGGLGYNEQFF,TGTGCCAGCAGCGGGACAGGGGGCCTGGGCTACAATGAGCAGTTCTTC
TRBV28,once,TRBJ1-2,-,CASSLTGGGRGYGYTF,TGTGCCAGCAGCCTAACCGGTGGGGGTCGGGGTTATGGCTACACCTTC
TRBV2,-,TRBJ1-4,-,CASRLTVAAEKLFF,TGTGCCAGCAGACTGACAGTGGCGGCGGAAAAGCTGTTTTTT
TRBV2,-,TRBJ2-3,-,CARGSDTQYF,TGTGCCCGGGGCTCAGATACGCAGTATTTT